This TCR beta chain was captured by sequencing in a study of a mutant IDH1 vaccine in newly diagnosed glioma (dated by TCRdb to the early 2020s). In terms of the full investigation: Across visits V03 through V10, patients got a total of eight vaccinations, given in weeks 1, 3, 5, 7, 11, 15, 19 and 23. The approximately 32 treated patients were approximately 62% male and 37.5% female, with a mean age of around 40 years. Longitudinal TCRB deep sequencing was done for some 25 treated patients, wherever samples were available for exploratory analyses. Prior to enrollment, standard therapy consisting of radiotherapy alone, temozolomide alone, or radiochemotherapy with temozolomide had been administered to patients, with the combination being received by most patients. Peripheral blood was collected at six visits: V03 (baseline), V05, V07, V10, V12 and V13. Vaccination began 4-6 weeks after radiotherapy alone, or alongside temozolomide cycles in the chemotherapy-containing groups.

V is shortened by 6 bases, J by 2 bases, and the region joining them spans 17 bases. Taken from cysteine to phenylalanine, the CDR3 has 15 residues. The kept DNA is CDR3 alone, 45 bases in frame from the first base. CDR1 and CDR2 are read off the germline V gene (reference sequence) as MNHNY and SVGAGI. Comment on this clone: Its antigen is still unknown. Base-call qualities are not available, and no considerably larger clone is one nucleotide away.

The full study reports these points: Immune responses induced by the vaccine were seen in around 93% of patients across multiple MHC alleles. Selection of PBMC samples for TCRB deep sequencing was based on availability. The authors noted that analyses of patient blood samples could not be reproduced because of sample limitations. Changes in the top peripheral T cell clonotypes picked up by TCRB sequencing did not appear to be linked to pseudoprogression.

The time point label corresponds to: week 5, during vaccination. Each vaccine dose was 300 ug of a 20-mer mutant IDH1 peptide in Montanide, given subcutaneously with topical imiquimod. Newly diagnosed WHO grade 3 or 4 IDH1-mutant astrocytomas showing loss of nuclear ATRX were present in the donors. The samples were drawn from NOA16, a multicentre, single-arm, open-label phase I trial in Germany that tested a mutant IDH1 peptide vaccine in humans for the first time. The DNeasy Blood and Tissue Kit was used to extract genomic DNA from EDTA blood for TCRB sequencing. Library preparation used the immunoSEQ multiplex PCR assay. Following the manufacturer's protocol, the hsTCRB Kit was used to amplify rearranged TCR beta chain sequences. Sequencing of TCRB libraries was carried out on an Illumina MiSeq. Under the source paper's analysis protocol: The proprietary platform of the kit vendor was used for demultiplexing, trimming and gene mapping. Sourced from immuneACCESS, this table was stored by TCRdb with only in-frame sequences that have V and J called. A share of the clones is absent; for the studies checked, an unresolved V gene accounts for under half, and the remainder has no known explanation. V and J calls and clone size follow that table, whereas D and trimming were derived from the DNA. The table for this sample lists 25,000 to 35,000 clones; around 90% of them were counted only once. The ten largest clones add up to approximately 3.3% of the sample.

This TCR was recovered from a woman between 40 and 55 years old with glioma. Some clones in this sample may be carry-over from other donors' samples. The sample consisted of peripheral blood mononuclear cells (PBMCs), taken from a glioma patient whose treatment included an IDH1 peptide vaccine. Recombination connected TRBV6-6 to TRBJ2-7; the D gene is possibly TRBD2, with 6 bases matching. For the CDR3, the sequence is CASSLTRLTTYEQYF. In nucleotide form, the sequence is TGTGCCAGCAGCCTGACTAGGTTGACCACCTACGAGCAGTACTTC.